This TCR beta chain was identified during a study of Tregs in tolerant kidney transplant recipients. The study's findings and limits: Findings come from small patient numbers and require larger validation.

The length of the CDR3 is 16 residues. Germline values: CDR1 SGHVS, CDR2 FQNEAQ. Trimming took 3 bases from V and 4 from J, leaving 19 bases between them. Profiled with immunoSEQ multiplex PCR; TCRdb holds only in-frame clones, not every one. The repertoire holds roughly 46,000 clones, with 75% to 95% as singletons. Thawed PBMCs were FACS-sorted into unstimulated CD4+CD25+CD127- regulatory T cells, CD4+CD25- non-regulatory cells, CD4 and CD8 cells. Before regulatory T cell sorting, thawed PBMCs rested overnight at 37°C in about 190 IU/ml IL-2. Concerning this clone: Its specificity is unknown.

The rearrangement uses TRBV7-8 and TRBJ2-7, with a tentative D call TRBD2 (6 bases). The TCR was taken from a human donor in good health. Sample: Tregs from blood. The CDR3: CASSFPGGRLHYEQYF. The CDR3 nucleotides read TGTGCCAGCAGCTTTCCCGGAGGGAGGCTCCATTACGAGCAGTACTTC.